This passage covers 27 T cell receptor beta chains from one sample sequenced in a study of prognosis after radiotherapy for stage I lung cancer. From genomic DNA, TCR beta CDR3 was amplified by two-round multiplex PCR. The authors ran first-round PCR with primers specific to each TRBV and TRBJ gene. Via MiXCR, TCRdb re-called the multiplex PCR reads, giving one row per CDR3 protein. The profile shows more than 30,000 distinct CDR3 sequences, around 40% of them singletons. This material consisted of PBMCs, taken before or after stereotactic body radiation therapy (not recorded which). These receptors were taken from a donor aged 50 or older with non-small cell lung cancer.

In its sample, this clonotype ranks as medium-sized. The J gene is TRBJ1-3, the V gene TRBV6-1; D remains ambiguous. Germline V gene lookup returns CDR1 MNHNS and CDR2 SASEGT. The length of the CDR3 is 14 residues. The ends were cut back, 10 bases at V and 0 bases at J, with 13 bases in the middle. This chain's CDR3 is CATGRTSSGNTIYF. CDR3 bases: TGTGCCACCGGACGGACGAGCTCTGGAAACACCATATATTTT.

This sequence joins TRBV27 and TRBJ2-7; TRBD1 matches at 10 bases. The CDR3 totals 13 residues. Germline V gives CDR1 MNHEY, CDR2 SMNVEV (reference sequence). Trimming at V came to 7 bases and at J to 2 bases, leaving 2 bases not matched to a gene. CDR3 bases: TGTGCCAGCAAGACAGGGGGCACCTACGAGCAGTACTTC. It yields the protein CASKTGGTYEQYF.

The CDR3 bases are TGTGCCAGCAGCTCCTATTCCAGTATGAACACTGAAGCTTTCTTT. This codes for CASSSYSSMNTEAFF. V gene TRBV7-2 combines with J gene TRBJ1-1; D uncertain. V was clipped by 4 bases and J by 0 bases, with 12 bases between them. The CDR3 covers 15 residues. Germline V gene data show CDR1 as SGHTA and CDR2 as FQGNSA.

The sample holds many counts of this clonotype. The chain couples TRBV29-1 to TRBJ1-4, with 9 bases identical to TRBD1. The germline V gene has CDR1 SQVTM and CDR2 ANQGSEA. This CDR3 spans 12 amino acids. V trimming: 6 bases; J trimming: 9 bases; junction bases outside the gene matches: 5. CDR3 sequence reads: CSVRTGDQKLFF. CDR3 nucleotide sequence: TGCAGCGTCCGGACAGGGGACCAAAAACTGTTTTTT.

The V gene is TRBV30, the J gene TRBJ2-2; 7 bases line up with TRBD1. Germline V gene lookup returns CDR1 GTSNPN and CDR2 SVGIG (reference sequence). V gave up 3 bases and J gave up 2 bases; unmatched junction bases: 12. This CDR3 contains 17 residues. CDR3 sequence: CAWRKGARGLNTGELFF. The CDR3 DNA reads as TGTGCCTGGAGGAAAGGGGCTAGGGGGCTAAACACCGGGGAGCTGTTTTTT. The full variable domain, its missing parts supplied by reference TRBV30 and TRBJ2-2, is SQTIHQWPATLVQPVGSPLSLECTVEGTSNPNLYWYRQAAGRGLQLLFYSVGIGQISSEVPQNLSASRPQDRQFILSSKKLLLSDSGFYLCAWRKGARGLNTGELFFGEGSRLTVL.

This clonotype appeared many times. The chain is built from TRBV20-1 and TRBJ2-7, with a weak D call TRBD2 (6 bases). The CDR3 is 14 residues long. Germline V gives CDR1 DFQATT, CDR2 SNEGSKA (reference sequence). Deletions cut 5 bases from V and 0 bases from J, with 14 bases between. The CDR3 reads CSAGRVGGSYEQYF. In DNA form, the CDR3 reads TGCAGTGCTGGTAGGGTGGGGGGCTCCTACGAGCAGTACTTC.

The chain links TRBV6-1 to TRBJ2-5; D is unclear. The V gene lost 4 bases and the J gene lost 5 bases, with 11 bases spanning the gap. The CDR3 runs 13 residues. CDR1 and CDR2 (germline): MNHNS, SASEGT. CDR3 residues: CASSVSVGETQYF. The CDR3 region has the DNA TGTGCCAGCAGTGTTTCCGTGGGGGAGACCCAGTACTTC.

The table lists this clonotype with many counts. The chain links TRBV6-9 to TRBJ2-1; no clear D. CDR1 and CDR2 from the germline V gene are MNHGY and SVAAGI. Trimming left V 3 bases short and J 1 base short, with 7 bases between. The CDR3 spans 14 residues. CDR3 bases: TGTGCCAGCAGTTACACCCAATCCTACAATGAGCAGTTCTTC. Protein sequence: CASSYTQSYNEQFF.

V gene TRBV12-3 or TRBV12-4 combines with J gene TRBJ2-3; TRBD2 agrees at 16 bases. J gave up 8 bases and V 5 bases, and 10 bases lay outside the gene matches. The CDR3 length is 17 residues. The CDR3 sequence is CASSSGTSGGAEGTQYF. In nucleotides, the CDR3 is TGTGCCAGCAGTAGCGGGACTAGCGGGGGGGCCGAAGGTACGCAGTATTTT.

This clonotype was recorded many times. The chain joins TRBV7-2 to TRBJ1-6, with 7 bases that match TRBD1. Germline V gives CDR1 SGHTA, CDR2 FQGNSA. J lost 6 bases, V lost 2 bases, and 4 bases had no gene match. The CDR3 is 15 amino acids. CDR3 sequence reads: CASSLTTGSNSPLHF. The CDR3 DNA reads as TGTGCCAGCAGCTTAACGACAGGGTCTAATTCACCCCTCCACTTT.

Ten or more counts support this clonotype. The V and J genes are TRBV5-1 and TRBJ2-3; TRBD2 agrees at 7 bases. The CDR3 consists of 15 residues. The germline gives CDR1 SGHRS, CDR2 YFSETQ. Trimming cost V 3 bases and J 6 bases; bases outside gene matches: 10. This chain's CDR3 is CASSSQGSGPDTQYF. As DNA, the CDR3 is TGCGCCAGCAGCTCCCAGGGTAGCGGGCCTGATACGCAGTATTTT. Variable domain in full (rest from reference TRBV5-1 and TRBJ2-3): KAGVTQTPRYLIKTRGQQVTLSCSPISGHRSVSWYQQTPGQGLQFLFEYFSETQRNKGNFPGRFSGRQFSNSRSEMNVSTLELGDSALYLCASSSQGSGPDTQYFGPGTRLTVL.

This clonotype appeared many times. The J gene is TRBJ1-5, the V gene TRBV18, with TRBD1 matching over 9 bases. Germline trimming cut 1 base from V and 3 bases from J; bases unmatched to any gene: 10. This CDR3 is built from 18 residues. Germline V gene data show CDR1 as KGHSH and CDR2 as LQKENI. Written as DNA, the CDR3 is TGTGCCAGCTCACCACAGGCTCCCGGGACAGGGAACAATCAGCCCCAGCATTTT. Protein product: CASSPQAPGTGNNQPQHF. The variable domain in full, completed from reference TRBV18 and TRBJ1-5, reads NAGVMQNPRHLVRRRGQEARLRCSPMKGHSHVYWYRQLPEEGLKFMVYLQKENIIDESGMPKERFSAEFPKEGPSILRIQQVVRGDSAAYFCASSPQAPGTGNNQPQHFGDGTRLSIL.

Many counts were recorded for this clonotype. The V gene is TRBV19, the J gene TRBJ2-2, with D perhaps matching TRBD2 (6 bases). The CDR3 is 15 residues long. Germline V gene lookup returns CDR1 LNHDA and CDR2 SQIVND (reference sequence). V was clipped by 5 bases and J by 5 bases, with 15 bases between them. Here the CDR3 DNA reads TGTGCCAGTAGTGCAGACGGGACTCCTACCGGGGAGCTGTTTTTT. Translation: CASSADGTPTGELFF.

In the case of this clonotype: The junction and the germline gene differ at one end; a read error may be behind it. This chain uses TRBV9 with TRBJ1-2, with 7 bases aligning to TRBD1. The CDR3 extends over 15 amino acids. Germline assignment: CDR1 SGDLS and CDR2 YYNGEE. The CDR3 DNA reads TGTGCCAGCAGCGTCTCGACAGGGTATCACTATTGCTACACCTTC. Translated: CASSVSTGYHYCYTF.

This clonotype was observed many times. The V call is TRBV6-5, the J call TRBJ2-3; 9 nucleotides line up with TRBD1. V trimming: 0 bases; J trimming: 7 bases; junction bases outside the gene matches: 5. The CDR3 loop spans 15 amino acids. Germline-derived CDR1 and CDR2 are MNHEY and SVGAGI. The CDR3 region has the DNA TGTGCCAGCAGTTACTCCGGACAGGGGTCCTATACGCAGTATTTT. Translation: CASSYSGQGSYTQYF.

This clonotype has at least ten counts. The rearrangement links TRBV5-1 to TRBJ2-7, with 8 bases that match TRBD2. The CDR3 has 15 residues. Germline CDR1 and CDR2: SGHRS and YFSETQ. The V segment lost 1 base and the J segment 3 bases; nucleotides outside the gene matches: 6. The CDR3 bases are TGCGCCAGCAGCTTGAGTACTAGCGGCTTCTACGAGCAGTACTTC. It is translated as CASSLSTSGFYEQYF.

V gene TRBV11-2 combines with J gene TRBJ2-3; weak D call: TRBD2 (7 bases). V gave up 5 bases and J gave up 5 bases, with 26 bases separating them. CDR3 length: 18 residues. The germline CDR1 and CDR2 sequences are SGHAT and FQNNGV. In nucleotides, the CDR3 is TGTGCCAGCAGCCTAGGGGGGGGGACATCGGGAGCGATAGATACGCAGTATTTT. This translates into CASSLGGGTSGAIDTQYF. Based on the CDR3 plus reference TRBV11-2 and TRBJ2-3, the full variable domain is EAGVAQSPRYKIIEKRQSVAFWCNPISGHATLYWYQQILGQGPKLLIQFQNNGVVDDSQLPKDRFSAERLKGVDSTLKIQPAKLEDSAVYLCASSLGGGTSGAIDTQYFGPGTRLTVL.

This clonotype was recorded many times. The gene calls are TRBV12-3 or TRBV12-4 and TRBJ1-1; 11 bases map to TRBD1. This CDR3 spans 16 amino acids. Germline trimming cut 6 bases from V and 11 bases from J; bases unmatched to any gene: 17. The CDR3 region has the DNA TGTGCCAGCAGCCTTCGGGGACAGGGGGTCGTGGTAGGGGCTTTCTTT. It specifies CASSLRGQGVVVGAFF.

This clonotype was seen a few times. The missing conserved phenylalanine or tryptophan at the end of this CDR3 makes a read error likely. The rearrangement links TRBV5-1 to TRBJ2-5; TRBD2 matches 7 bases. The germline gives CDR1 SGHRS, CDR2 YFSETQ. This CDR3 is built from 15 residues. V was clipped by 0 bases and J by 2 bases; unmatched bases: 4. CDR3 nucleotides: TGCGCCAGCAGCTTGGGGGGGGGGGATCAAGAGACCCAGTACCTC. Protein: CASSLGGGDQETQYL.

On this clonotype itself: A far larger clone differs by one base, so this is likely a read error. CDR3 in DNA: TGTGCCAGCAGTTACTCGGAGGGTGGGTCCTACGAGAAGTACTTC. It specifies CASSYSEGGSYEKYF. This chain uses TRBV6-4 with TRBJ2-7; D might be TRBD2 (6 bases). Germline V gives CDR1 MRHNA, CDR2 SNTAGT. This CDR3 region has 15 residues.

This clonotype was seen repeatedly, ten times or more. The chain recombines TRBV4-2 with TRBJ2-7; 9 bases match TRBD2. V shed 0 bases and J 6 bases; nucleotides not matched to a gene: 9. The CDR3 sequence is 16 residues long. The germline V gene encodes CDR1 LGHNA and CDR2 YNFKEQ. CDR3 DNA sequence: TGTGCCAGCAGCCAAGATGCGCTAGCGGGAAGCGGCGAGCAGTACTTC. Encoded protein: CASSQDALAGSGEQYF.

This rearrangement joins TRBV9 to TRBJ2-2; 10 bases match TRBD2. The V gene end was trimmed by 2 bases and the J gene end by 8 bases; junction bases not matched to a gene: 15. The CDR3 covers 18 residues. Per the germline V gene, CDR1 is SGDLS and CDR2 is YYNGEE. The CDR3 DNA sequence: TGTGCCAGCAGCGTGGAGAAAATCGGGGGACTAGCGCCTGGGGAGCTGTTTTTT. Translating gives CASSVEKIGGLAPGELFF.

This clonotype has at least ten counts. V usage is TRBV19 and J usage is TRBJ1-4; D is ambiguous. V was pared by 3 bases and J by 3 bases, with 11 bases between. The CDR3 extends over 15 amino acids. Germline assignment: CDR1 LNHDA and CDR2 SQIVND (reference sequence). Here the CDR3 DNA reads TGTGCCAGTAGTATTTCCTGGTCGTCTAATGAAAAACTGTTTTTT. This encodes CASSISWSSNEKLFF.

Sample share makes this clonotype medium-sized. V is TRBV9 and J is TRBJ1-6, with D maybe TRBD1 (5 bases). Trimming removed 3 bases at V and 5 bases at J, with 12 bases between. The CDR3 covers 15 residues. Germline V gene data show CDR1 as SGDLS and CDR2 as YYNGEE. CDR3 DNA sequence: TGTGCCAGCAGCGCCCGGGACCCCGATAATTCACCCCTCCACTTT. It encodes CASSARDPDNSPLHF.

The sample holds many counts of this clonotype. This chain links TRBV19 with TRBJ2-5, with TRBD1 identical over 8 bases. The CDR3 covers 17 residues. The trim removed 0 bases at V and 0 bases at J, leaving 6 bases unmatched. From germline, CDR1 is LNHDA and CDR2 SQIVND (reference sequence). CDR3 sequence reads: CASSIEAWTGYQETQYF. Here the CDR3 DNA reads TGTGCCAGTAGTATAGAGGCTTGGACAGGGTACCAAGAGACCCAGTACTTC.

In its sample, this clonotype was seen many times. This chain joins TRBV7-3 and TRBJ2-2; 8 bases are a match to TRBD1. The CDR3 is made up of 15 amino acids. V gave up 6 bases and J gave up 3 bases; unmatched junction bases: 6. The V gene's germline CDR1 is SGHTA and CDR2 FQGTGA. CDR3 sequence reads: CASSFGTGDTGELFF. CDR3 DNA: TGTGCCAGCAGTTTCGGGACAGGAGACACCGGGGAGCTGTTTTTT.

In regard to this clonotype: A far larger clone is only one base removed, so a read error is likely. Written as DNA, the CDR3 is TGTGCCAGCAGTGAACCGGAACAGGGGAGTAAGCCCCAGCATTTT. It translates to CASSEPEQGSKPQHF. The J gene is TRBJ1-5, the V gene TRBV6-4, with 7 bases fitting TRBD1. CDR1 and CDR2 (germline): MRHNA, SNTAGT. The V gene end was trimmed by 3 bases and the J gene end by 8 bases; junction bases not matched to a gene: 10. The CDR3 consists of 15 residues.